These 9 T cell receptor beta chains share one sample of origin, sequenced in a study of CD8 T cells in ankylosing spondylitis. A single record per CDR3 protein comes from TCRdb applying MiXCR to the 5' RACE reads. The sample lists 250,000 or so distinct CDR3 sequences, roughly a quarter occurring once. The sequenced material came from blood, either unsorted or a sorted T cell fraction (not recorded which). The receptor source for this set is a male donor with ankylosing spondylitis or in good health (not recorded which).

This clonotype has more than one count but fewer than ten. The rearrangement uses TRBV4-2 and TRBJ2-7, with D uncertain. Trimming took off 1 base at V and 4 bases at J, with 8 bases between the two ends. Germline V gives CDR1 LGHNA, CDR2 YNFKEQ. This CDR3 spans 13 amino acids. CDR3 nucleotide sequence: TGTGCCAGCAGCCAAGGGATTGTGTACGAGCAGTACTTC. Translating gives CASSQGIVYEQYF.

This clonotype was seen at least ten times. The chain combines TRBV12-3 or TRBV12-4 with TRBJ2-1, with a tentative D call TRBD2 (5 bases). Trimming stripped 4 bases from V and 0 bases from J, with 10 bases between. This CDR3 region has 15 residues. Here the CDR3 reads CASSSVGSSYNEQFF. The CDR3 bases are TGTGCCAGCAGTTCTGTGGGGAGCTCCTACAATGAGCAGTTCTTC.

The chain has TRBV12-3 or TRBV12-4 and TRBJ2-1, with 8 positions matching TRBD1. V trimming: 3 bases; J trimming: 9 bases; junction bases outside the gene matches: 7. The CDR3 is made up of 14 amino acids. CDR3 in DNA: TGTGCCAGCAGTTTGCGCAGGGGGCCTCTTGAGCAGTTCTTC. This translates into CASSLRRGPLEQFF.

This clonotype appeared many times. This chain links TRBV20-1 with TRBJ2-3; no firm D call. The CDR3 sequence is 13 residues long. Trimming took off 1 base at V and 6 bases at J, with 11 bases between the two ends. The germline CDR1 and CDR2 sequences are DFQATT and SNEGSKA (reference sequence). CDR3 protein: CSARVRGLDTQYF. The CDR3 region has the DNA TGCAGTGCTAGAGTCCGTGGGCTGGATACGCAGTATTTT.

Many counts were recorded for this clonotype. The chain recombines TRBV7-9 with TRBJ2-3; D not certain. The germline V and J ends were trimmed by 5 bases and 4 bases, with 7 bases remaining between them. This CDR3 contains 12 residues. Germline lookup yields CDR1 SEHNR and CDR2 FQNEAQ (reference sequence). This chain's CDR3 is CASSGEADTQYF. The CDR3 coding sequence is TGTGCCAGCAGCGGCGAGGCAGATACGCAGTATTTT.

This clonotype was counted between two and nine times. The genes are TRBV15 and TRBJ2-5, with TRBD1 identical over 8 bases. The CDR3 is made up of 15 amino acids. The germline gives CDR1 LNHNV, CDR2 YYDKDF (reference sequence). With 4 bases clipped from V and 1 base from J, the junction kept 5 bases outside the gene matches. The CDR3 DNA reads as TGTGCCACCAGCACCCGGACAGGGATCCAAGAGACCCAGTACTTC. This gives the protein CATSTRTGIQETQYF.

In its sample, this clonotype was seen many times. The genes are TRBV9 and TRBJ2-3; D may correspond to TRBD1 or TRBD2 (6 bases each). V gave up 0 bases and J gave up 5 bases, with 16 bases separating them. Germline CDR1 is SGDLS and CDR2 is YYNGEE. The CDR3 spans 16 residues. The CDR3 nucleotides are TGTGCCAGCAGCGTAGCTGCCGGCAGGGGAGGAGATACGCAGTATTTT. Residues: CASSVAAGRGGDTQYF.

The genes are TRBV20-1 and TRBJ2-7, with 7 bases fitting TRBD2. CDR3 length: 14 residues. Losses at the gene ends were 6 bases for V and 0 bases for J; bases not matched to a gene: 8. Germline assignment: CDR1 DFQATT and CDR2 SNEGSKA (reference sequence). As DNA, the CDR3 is TGCAGTGCCCGACCGGGACTACCCTCCTACGAGCAGTACTTC. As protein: CSARPGLPSYEQYF.

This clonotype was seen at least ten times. CDR3 sequence reads: CASRDGTGRNSPLHF. CDR3 sequence (DNA): TGTGCCAGCAGGGACGGGACAGGACGAAATTCACCCCTCCACTTT. The chain carries TRBV6-1 and TRBJ1-6; 8 positions agree with TRBD1. V dropped 6 bases and J dropped 7; count of bases not matched to a gene: 8. The CDR3 extends over 15 amino acids. Per the germline V gene, CDR1 is MNHNS and CDR2 is SASEGT.